Shown below are 30 T cell receptor beta chains from a single sample sequenced in a study of CD8+CD57+ T cells in acquired aplastic anemia. Both TCR beta VDJ combination and CDR3 sequence profiling were carried out. Genomic DNA was the template for this profiling. TCRdb fed the reads into MiXCR, producing one record per CDR3 protein. The profile shows 150,000 to 200,000 distinct CDR3 sequences, roughly half of them singletons. Sequencing used sorted CD4+, CD8+, or CD8+CD57+ T cells (not recorded which) from PBMCs. The receptors come from a human donor in good health.

This clonotype was counted ten times or more. The V gene is TRBV6-1, the J gene TRBJ1-6; D not resolved. Germline CDR1 MNHNS, CDR2 SASEGT. The CDR3 contains 14 residues. The germline V and J ends were trimmed by 6 bases and 8 bases, with 14 bases remaining between them. CDR3 sequence (DNA): TGTGCCAGCAGCCGGGGTGGACTGTATTCACCCCTCCACTTT. It translates to CASSRGGLYSPLHF.

The gene calls are TRBV29-1 and TRBJ1-4, with TRBD1 matching 9 bases. Germline V gene sequence: CDR1 SQVTM, CDR2 ANQGSEA. The CDR3 is 13 amino acids. V shed 8 bases, J shed 8 bases, and the junction held 9 bases outside the gene matches. The CDR3 is CSYNRGQGEKLFF. The CDR3 DNA reads TGCAGCTACAACAGGGGGCAGGGAGAAAAACTGTTTTTT.

This clonotype was detected many times. The genes are TRBV6-1 and TRBJ1-4; D perhaps matches TRBD1 (6 bases). The germline V gene has CDR1 MNHNS and CDR2 SASEGT. V was cut by 4 bases and J by 6 bases, with 15 bases left in between. This CDR3 spans 15 amino acids. CDR3: CASSGTATEYEKLFF. CDR3 nucleotide sequence: TGTGCCAGCAGTGGGACAGCCACTGAATATGAAAAACTGTTTTTT.

This clonotype was seen at least ten times. This chain uses TRBV29-1 with TRBJ2-2; a possible D gene is TRBD1 (5 bases). The V end was cut by 4 bases, the J end by 1 base, with 7 bases between. The CDR3 has 13 residues. Germline V gives CDR1 SQVTM, CDR2 ANQGSEA. The CDR3 DNA reads TGCAGCGTTGCCGACAGGAACACCGGGGAGCTGTTTTTT. It encodes CSVADRNTGELFF.

This clonotype is medium-sized in the sample. In DNA form, the CDR3 reads TGTGCCAGCAGCTTCGATGCGAACACTGAAGCTTTCTTT. Its protein is CASSFDANTEAFF. The V and J genes are TRBV7-8 and TRBJ1-1, with D hard to call. The V end lost 3 bases, the J end lost 1 base, and 6 bases lay between the germline ends. Germline CDR1 is SGHVS and CDR2 is FQNEAQ. The CDR3 is 13 amino acids.

The rearrangement joins TRBV10-3 to TRBJ2-1; 7 bases line up with TRBD1. Germline CDR1 and CDR2: ENHRY and SYGVKD. This CDR3 is built from 13 residues. J lost 5 bases, V lost 10 bases, and 8 bases had no gene match. In DNA, the CDR3 is TGTGCCAGCGGGCATGGGACAGACAATGAGCAGTTCTTC. Protein: CASGHGTDNEQFF.

The V call is TRBV11-3, the J call TRBJ2-5, with 13 positions matching TRBD2. J gave up 5 bases and V 5 bases, and 8 bases lay outside the gene matches. Looked up from germline, CDR1 is SGHNT and CDR2 is YENEEA. The CDR3 consists of 16 residues. The DNA of the CDR3 is TGTGCCAGCAGCCCCAGCGGACTAGCGGGAGCGGAGACCCAGTACTTC. As protein: CASSPSGLAGAETQYF.

The chain uses TRBV7-2 and TRBJ2-7; D is undetermined. CDR3 length: 14 residues. With 3 bases removed from V and 0 bases from J, the gap between germline ends came to 9 bases. From germline, CDR1 is SGHTA and CDR2 FQGNSA. The CDR3 spells CASSFRRSSYEQYF. The CDR3 nucleotides read TGTGCCAGCAGCTTCCGACGAAGCTCCTACGAGCAGTACTTC. The variable domain in full, completed from reference TRBV7-2 and TRBJ2-7, reads GAGVSQSPSNKVTEKGKDVELRCDPISGHTALYWYRQSLGQGLEFLIYFQGNSAPDKSGLPSDRFSAERTGGSVSTLTIQRTQQEDSAVYLCASSFRRSSYEQYFGPGTRLTVT.

In this sample, this clonotype turned up once. This chain uses TRBV7-3 with TRBJ2-1; D not resolved. CDR1 is SGHTA and CDR2 is FQGTGA in the germline V gene. The V and J ends lost 4 bases and 0 bases respectively, with 4 bases between them. The CDR3 is made up of 13 amino acids. The CDR3 DNA is TGTGCCAGCAGCTGGGGCTCCTACAATGAGCAGTTCTTC. Its protein product is CASSWGSYNEQFF.

This clonotype occurred many times. V usage is TRBV7-8 and J usage is TRBJ1-5; D remains ambiguous. There are 12 residues in the CDR3. The germline gives CDR1 SGHVS, CDR2 FQNEAQ. Trimming stripped 6 bases from V and 3 bases from J, with 6 bases between. The CDR3 is CASSGYNQPQHF. CDR3 bases: TGTGCCAGCAGTGGGTACAATCAGCCCCAGCATTTT.

The chain combines TRBV10-3 with TRBJ2-7, with TRBD1 matching 8 bases. V lost 10 bases to trimming and J lost 0 bases; unmatched junction nucleotides: 5. The CDR3 spans 13 residues. CDR1 and CDR2 from the germline V gene are ENHRY and SYGVKD. The CDR3 loop is CATSGTGSYEQYF. The CDR3 nucleotides read TGTGCCACATCTGGGACAGGCTCCTACGAGCAGTACTTC.

The sample holds many counts of this clonotype. J is TRBJ2-1 and V is TRBV7-2, with D perhaps TRBD1 (6 bases). Per germline, CDR1 SGHTA and CDR2 FQGNSA. V gave up 5 bases and J gave up 8 bases, with 13 bases separating them. The CDR3 totals 13 residues. CDR3 amino acids: CASSGHRAYEQFF. The CDR3 nucleotides are TGTGCCAGCAGCGGACACAGGGCTTATGAGCAGTTCTTC.

This chain's CDR3 is CASSQGGLSSYNEQFF. The CDR3 DNA follows: TGTGCCAGCAGCCAAGGGGGTCTAAGCTCCTACAATGAGCAGTTCTTC. This chain links TRBV7-3 with TRBJ2-1, with D possibly being TRBD1 (6 bases). V gave up 5 bases and J gave up 0 bases, with 14 bases separating them. CDR3 size: 16 residues. Germline loops: CDR1 SGHTA, CDR2 FQGTGA.

The chain employs TRBV7-2 and TRBJ2-7, with D perhaps TRBD2 (5 bases). There are 15 residues in the CDR3. The germline V gene has CDR1 SGHTA and CDR2 FQGNSA. V shed 1 base and J shed 0 bases, with 10 bases lying between them. DNA of the CDR3: TGTGCCAGCAGCTTAGGAGAGGGTCTCTCCTACGAGCAGTACTTC. It translates to CASSLGEGLSYEQYF. Based on the CDR3 plus reference TRBV7-2 and TRBJ2-7, the full variable domain is GAGVSQSPSNKVTEKGKDVELRCDPISGHTALYWYRQSLGQGLEFLIYFQGNSAPDKSGLPSDRFSAERTGGSVSTLTIQRTQQEDSAVYLCASSLGEGLSYEQYFGPGTRLTVT.

This clonotype turned up a few times. Since a much larger clone is just one base distant, this may be a read error. The chain carries TRBV5-1 and TRBJ2-7; D unresolved. Germline V gene lookup returns CDR1 SGHRS and CDR2 YFSETQ. This CDR3 is 13 amino acids long. V lost 5 bases and J 2 bases, leaving 11 bases between the germline ends. The CDR3 DNA sequence: TGCGCCAGCAGAGAAGTGATGACCTACGAGCAGTACTTC. It codes for CASREVMTYEQYF.

This chain connects TRBV20-1 to TRBJ2-7, with D tentatively TRBD1 or TRBD2 (5 bases each). CDR1 and CDR2 (germline): DFQATT, SNEGSKA (reference sequence). This CDR3 has 14 residues. V was pared by 7 bases and J by 5 bases, with 21 bases between. The CDR3 is CSGYARDARDEQYF. The CDR3 nucleotides read TGCAGTGGATACGCACGGGACGCGAGGGACGAGCAGTACTTC.

This clonotype was observed a single time. A much more abundant neighbour one base away suggests this may be a read error. This chain links TRBV3-1 with TRBJ2-3; D gene ambiguous. Trimming took 4 bases from V and 4 from J, leaving 6 bases between them. CDR1 and CDR2 from the germline V gene are LGHDT and YNNKEL (reference sequence). The CDR3 is 12 amino acids. The CDR3 DNA sequence: TGTGCCAGCAGCCGAGTCGCAGATACGCAGTATTTT. It is translated as CASSRVADTQYF.

The chain employs TRBV5-4 and TRBJ2-7, with 13 bases identical to TRBD2. Germline V gene data show CDR1 as SGHNT and CDR2 as YYREEE (reference sequence). The CDR3 contains 15 residues. The V and J ends lost 3 bases and 7 bases, in that order; junction bases with no gene match: 7. Here the CDR3 DNA reads TGTGCCAGCAGCTCCGGGACTAGCGGGGTTTATGAGCAGTACTTC. It yields the protein CASSSGTSGVYEQYF.

This clonotype came up a few times. The chain employs TRBV29-1 and TRBJ2-7; TRBD2 might be the D (5 bases). Germline-derived CDR1 and CDR2 are SQVTM and ANQGSEA. V was cut by 2 bases and J by 2 bases, with 7 bases left in between. CDR3 size: 12 residues. This CDR3 is CSVESGTYEQYF. The CDR3 nucleotides are TGCAGCGTTGAATCCGGGACCTACGAGCAGTACTTC.

This clonotype has at least ten counts. J is TRBJ1-2 and V is TRBV19; 10 bases align to TRBD1. V was clipped by 3 bases and J by 3 bases; unmatched bases: 4. Germline CDR1 reads LNHDA; CDR2 reads SQIVND (reference sequence). This CDR3 contains 15 residues. The CDR3 loop reads CASSIPGQGYYGYTF. The CDR3 DNA follows: TGTGCCAGTAGTATTCCGGGACAGGGGTACTATGGCTACACCTTC.

This clonotype was observed a handful of times. The chain uses TRBV27 and TRBJ1-1; no clear D gene. The V and J ends lost 5 bases and 3 bases respectively, with 10 bases between them. This CDR3 has 13 residues. Germline loops: CDR1 MNHEY, CDR2 SMNVEV (reference sequence). This CDR3 reads CASSRTEYTEAFF. CDR3 bases: TGTGCCAGCAGTCGTACAGAGTACACTGAAGCTTTCTTT.

This clonotype was seen repeatedly, ten times or more. V gene TRBV29-1 combines with J gene TRBJ2-5; 8 bases map to TRBD2. V was pared by 1 base and J by 0 bases, with 1 base of the junction left unmatched. The V gene's germline CDR1 is SQVTM and CDR2 ANQGSEA. The CDR3 spans 14 residues. The CDR3 DNA is TGCAGCGTTGAAGTAGCGGGGTACCAAGAGACCCAGTACTTC. It yields the protein CSVEVAGYQETQYF.

The sample holds many counts of this clonotype. This chain joins TRBV5-1 and TRBJ1-1; D uncertain. The CDR3 is 14 residues long. CDR1 is SGHRS and CDR2 is YFSETQ in the germline V gene. Deletions cut 0 bases from V and 1 base from J, with 7 bases between. Written as DNA, the CDR3 is TGCGCCAGCAGCTTGGGCGATCGGAACACTGAAGCTTTCTTT. Its protein product is CASSLGDRNTEAFF. The entire variable domain, with the rest obtained from reference TRBV5-1 and TRBJ1-1, is as follows: KAGVTQTPRYLIKTRGQQVTLSCSPISGHRSVSWYQQTPGQGLQFLFEYFSETQRNKGNFPGRFSGRQFSNSRSEMNVSTLELGDSALYLCASSLGDRNTEAFFGQGTRLTVV.

J is TRBJ1-2 and V is TRBV19; D might be TRBD1 (5 bases). From germline, CDR1 is LNHDA and CDR2 SQIVND (reference sequence). The CDR3 contains 15 residues. The V end lost 2 bases, the J end lost 5 bases, and 15 bases lay between the germline ends. Here the CDR3 reads CASSIRGADTYGYTF. The CDR3 nucleotides read TGTGCCAGTAGTATACGAGGGGCCGATACGTATGGCTACACCTTC. The full variable domain, its missing parts supplied by reference TRBV19 and TRBJ1-2, is DGGITQSPKYLFRKEGQNVTLSCEQNLNHDAMYWYRQDPGQGLRLIYYSQIVNDFQKGDIAEGYSVSREKKESFPLTVTSAQKNPTAFYLCASSIRGADTYGYTFGSGTRLTVV.

The V call is TRBV7-4, the J call TRBJ2-7, with D possibly being TRBD2 (6 bases). CDR1 and CDR2 (germline): SGHVT, SQSDAQ. V lost 5 bases and J 6 bases, leaving 11 bases between the germline ends. The CDR3 loop spans 12 amino acids. CDR3 coding DNA: TGTGCCAGCAGCCTCTCTAGCGCCGAGCAGTACTTC. Protein sequence: CASSLSSAEQYF.

Ten or more counts support this clonotype. The chain combines TRBV20-1 with TRBJ1-5; tentative D call: TRBD1 (5 bases). The V gene lost 3 bases and the J gene lost 2 bases, with 8 bases spanning the gap. This CDR3 region has 13 residues. Germline V gene lookup returns CDR1 DFQATT and CDR2 SNEGSKA (reference sequence). The DNA of the CDR3 is TGCAGTGCTAGCCGGGACGGCAATCAGCCCCAGCATTTT. Translated: CSASRDGNQPQHF.

This clonotype was counted ten times or more. The chain links TRBV11-3 to TRBJ1-2; D is ambiguous. V was pared by 7 bases and J by 8 bases, with 17 bases between. The CDR3 sequence is 13 residues long. Germline V gives CDR1 SGHNT, CDR2 YENEEA. CDR3 coding DNA: TGTGCCAGCACTCCCGCGAAGCCAGGAGGCTACACCTTC. Protein: CASTPAKPGGYTF. Filled out from reference TRBV11-3 and TRBJ1-2, the complete variable domain reads EAGVVQSPRYKIIEKKQPVAFWCNPISGHNTLYWYLQNLGQGPELLIRYENEEAVDDSQLPKDRFSAERLKGVDSTLKIQPAELGDSAVYLCASTPAKPGGYTFGSGTRLTVV.

This clonotype came up many times. This chain joins TRBV20-1 and TRBJ1-2; D gene uncertain. CDR1 and CDR2 (germline): DFQATT, SNEGSKA (reference sequence). The ends were cut back, 6 bases at V and 2 bases at J, with 19 bases in the middle. The CDR3 runs to 15 residues. The CDR3 loop is CSAPGEDLANYGYTF. Here the CDR3 DNA reads TGCAGTGCCCCCGGTGAGGACCTCGCCAACTATGGCTACACCTTC.

J is TRBJ2-7 and V is TRBV7-2, with TRBD2 as a possible D gene (5 bases). From germline, CDR1 is SGHTA and CDR2 FQGNSA. CDR3 size: 13 residues. Trimming took 5 bases from V and 6 from J, leaving 14 bases between them. The CDR3 sequence is CASSHELVGEQYF. DNA of the CDR3: TGTGCCAGCAGCCACGAACTAGTGGGCGAGCAGTACTTC.

This clonotype was seen repeatedly, ten times or more. V gene TRBV11-3 combines with J gene TRBJ1-1; D not resolved. Trimming took 6 bases from V and 2 from J, leaving 7 bases between them. CDR3 size: 12 residues. Germline V gene lookup returns CDR1 SGHNT and CDR2 YENEEA. CDR3 protein: CASSQVNTEAFF. The CDR3 DNA sequence: TGTGCCAGCAGTCAGGTCAACACTGAAGCTTTCTTT.